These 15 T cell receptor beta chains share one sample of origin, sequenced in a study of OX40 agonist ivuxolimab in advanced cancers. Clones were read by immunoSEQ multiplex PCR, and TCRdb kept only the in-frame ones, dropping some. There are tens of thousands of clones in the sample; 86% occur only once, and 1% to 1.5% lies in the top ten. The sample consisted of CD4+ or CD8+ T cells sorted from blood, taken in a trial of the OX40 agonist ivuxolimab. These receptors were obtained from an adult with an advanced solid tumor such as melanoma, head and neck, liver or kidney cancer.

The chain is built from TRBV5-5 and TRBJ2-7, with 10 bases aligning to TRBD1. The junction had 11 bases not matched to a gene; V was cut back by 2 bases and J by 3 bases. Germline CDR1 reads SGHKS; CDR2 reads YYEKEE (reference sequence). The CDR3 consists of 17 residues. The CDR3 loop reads CASSFFGKGQGSYEQYF. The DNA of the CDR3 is TGTGCCAGCAGCTTTTTTGGAAAGGGACAGGGGAGCTACGAGCAGTACTTC.

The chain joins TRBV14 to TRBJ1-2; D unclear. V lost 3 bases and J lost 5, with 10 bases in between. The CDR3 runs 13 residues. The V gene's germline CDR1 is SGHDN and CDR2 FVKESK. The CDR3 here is CASSHSRGYGYTF. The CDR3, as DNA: TGTGCCAGCAGCCACAGTAGAGGTTATGGCTACACCTTC.

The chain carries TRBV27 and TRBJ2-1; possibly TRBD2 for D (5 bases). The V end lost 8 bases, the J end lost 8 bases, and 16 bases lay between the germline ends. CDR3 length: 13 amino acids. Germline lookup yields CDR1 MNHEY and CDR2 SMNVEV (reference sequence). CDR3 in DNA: TGTGCCAGCGGCTGGACTTCCGTCGATGAGCAGTTCTTC. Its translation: CASGWTSVDEQFF.

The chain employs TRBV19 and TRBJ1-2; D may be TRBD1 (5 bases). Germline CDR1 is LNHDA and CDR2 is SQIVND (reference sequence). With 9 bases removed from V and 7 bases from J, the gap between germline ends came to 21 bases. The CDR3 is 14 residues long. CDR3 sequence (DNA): TGTGCCAGCAACCTGGTAGGGAAGAGGGGTGGCTACACCTTC. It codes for CASNLVGKRGGYTF.

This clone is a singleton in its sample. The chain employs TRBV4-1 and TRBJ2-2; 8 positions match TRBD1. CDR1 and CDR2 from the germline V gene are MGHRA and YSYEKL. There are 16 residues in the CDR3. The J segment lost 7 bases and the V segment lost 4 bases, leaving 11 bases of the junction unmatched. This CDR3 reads CASSPPRQGIGGELFF. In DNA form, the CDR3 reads TGCGCCAGCAGCCCCCCTCGACAGGGGATAGGCGGGGAGCTGTTTTTT.

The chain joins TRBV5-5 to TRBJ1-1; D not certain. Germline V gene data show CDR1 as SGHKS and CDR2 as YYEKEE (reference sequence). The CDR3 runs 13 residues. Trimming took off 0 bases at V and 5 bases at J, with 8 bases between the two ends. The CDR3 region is CASSLDPETEAFF. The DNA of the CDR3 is TGTGCCAGCAGCTTGGACCCCGAGACTGAAGCTTTCTTT.

DNA of the CDR3: TGTGCCAGCAGCTTAGACAGGGGTGGACCCCAGCATTTT. Translation gives CASSLDRGGPQHF. The rearrangement links TRBV7-8 to TRBJ1-5; 7 nucleotides match TRBD1. The CDR3 is 13 residues long. V trimming: 1 base; J trimming: 10 bases; junction bases outside the gene matches: 4. In germline, CDR1 is SGHVS, CDR2 FQNEAQ. The full variable domain, in which reference TRBV7-8 and TRBJ1-5 provide the parts outside the CDR3, is GAGVSQSPRYKVAKRGQDVALRCDPISGHVSLFWYQQALGQGPEFLTYFQNEAQLDKSGLPSDRFFAERPEGSVSTLKIQRTQQEDSAVYLCASSLDRGGPQHFGDGTRLSIL.

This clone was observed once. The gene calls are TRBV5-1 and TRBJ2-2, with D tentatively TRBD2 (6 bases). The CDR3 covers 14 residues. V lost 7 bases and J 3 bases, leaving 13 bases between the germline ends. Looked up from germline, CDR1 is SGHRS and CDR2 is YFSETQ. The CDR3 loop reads CASLGPGDTGELFF. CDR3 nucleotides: TGCGCCAGCCTCGGGCCGGGGGACACCGGGGAGCTGTTTTTT.

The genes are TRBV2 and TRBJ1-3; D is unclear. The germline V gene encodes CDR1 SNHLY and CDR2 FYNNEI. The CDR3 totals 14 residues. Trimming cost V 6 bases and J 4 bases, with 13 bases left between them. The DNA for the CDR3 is TGTGCCAGCAGCAAGTGGGGAGTAGGAAACACCATATATTTT. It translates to CASSKWGVGNTIYF.

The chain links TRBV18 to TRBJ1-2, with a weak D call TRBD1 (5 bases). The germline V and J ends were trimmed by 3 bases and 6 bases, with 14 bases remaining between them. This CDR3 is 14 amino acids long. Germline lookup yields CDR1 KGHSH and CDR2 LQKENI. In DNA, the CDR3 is TGTGCCAGCTCACCGCGGGACGGGATAGATGGCTACACCTTC. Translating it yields CASSPRDGIDGYTF.

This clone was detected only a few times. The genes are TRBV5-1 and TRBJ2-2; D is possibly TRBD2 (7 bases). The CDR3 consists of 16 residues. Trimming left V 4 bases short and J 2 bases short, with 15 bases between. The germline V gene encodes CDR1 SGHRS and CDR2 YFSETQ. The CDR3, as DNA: TGCGCCAGCAGCCGGGGGGCAGGCCGAAACACCGGGGAGCTGTTTTTT. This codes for CASSRGAGRNTGELFF. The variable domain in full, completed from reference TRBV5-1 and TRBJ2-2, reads KAGVTQTPRYLIKTRGQQVTLSCSPISGHRSVSWYQQTPGQGLQFLFEYFSETQRNKGNFPGRFSGRQFSNSRSEMNVSTLELGDSALYLCASSRGAGRNTGELFFGEGSRLTVL.

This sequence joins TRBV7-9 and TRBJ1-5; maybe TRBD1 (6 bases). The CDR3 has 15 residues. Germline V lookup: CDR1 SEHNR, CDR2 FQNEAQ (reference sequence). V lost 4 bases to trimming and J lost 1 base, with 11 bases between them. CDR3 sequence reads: CASSSQGRSNQPQHF. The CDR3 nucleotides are TGTGCCAGCAGCTCACAGGGACGGAGCAATCAGCCCCAGCATTTT.

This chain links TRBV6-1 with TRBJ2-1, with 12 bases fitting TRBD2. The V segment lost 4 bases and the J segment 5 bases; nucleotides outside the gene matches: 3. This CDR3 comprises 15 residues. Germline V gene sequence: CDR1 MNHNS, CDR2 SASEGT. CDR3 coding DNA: TGTGCCAGCAGTGTACTAGCGGGGGGACACAATGAGCAGTTCTTC. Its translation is CASSVLAGGHNEQFF.

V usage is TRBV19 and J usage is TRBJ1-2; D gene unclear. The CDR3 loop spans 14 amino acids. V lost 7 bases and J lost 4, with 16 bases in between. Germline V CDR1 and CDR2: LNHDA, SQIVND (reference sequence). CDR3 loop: CASTRAGSVYGYTF. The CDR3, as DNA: TGTGCCAGTACGCGCGCGGGCAGCGTCTATGGCTACACCTTC.

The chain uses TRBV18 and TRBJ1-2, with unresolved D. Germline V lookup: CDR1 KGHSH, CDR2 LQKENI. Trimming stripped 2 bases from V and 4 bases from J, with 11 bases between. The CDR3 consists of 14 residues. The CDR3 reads CASSPSGWSYGYTF. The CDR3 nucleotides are TGTGCCAGCTCACCATCTGGATGGAGCTATGGCTACACCTTC.